This T cell receptor beta chain was recorded in a study of blood T cell repertoires in COVID-19. Study information: Whether acute or convalescent, the COVID-19 samples came from the United States, Italy and Spain.

Assay: immunoSEQ multiplex PCR; the TCRdb copy retains only in-frame clones and omits some. Here the sample spans just under 350,000 clones, 80% to 90% being singletons. V shed 5 bases and J shed 5 bases, with 15 bases lying between them. The CDR3 consists of 14 residues. The germline CDR1 and CDR2 sequences are MDHEN and SYDVKM. The material sequenced was peripheral blood. The V call is TRBV28, the J call TRBJ1-1; D is uncertain. This sequence was found in a woman aged 45-65 years with COVID-19, enrolled during active disease. The CDR3 bases are TGTGCCAGCAGTCTCCGGACGGAGGCAACTGAAGCTTTCTTT. Translation: CASSLRTEATEAFF. The full variable domain, its missing parts supplied by reference TRBV28 and TRBJ1-1, is DVKVTQSSRYLVKRTGEKVFLECVQDMDHENMFWYRQDPGLGLRLIYFSYDVKMKEKGDIPEGYSVSREKKERFSLILESASTNQTSMYLCASSLRTEATEAFFGQGTRLTVV.